This T cell receptor beta chain was profiled in a study of cytomegalovirus exposure and HLA in healthy donors. General study findings and limits: Published work reported that the classifier diagnosed cytomegalovirus status with high specificity and sensitivity.

The PCR ran on 60 Vbeta and 13 Jbeta primers. TCRdb keeps only in-frame clones here, not all; method: immunoSEQ multiplex PCR. The sample holds around 200,000 clones, around three quarters seen once. Of note for this clone: Its target is not known.

This clonotype was obtained from a woman aged 45-65 years in good health and CMV-seronegative. Sample: PBMCs.

CDR3 amino acids: CASSQYFWEEEYEQYF. The CDR3 coding sequence is TGCGCCAGCAGTCAATATTTCTGGGAGGAGGAATACGAGCAGTACTTC. V is TRBV23-1 and J is TRBJ2-7; TRBD2 might be the D (6 bases). TRBV23-1 carries the ORF label, with uncertain function. The CDR3 is 16 amino acids. V was cut by 1 base and J by 4 bases, with 17 bases left in between.